Each of the 24 T cell receptor beta chains below was sequenced from the same sample in a study of cytomegalovirus exposure and HLA in healthy donors (dated by TCRdb to 2016 to 2017). Libraries were prepared through the immunoSEQ multiplex PCR assay. For the multiplex PCR, a mixture combining 60 forward primers for TCR Vbeta segments and 13 reverse primers for TCR Jbeta segments was used. What TCRdb holds here is the immuneACCESS table cut down to in-frame rearrangements. Part of the clones is not present; checked against another copy, under half of the missing clones reflect an unresolved V gene, and the others are unexplained. This sample's listing comprises 190,000 or so clones. Clones ranked in the top ten supply around 0.74% of the sample. The sequencing sample was made of PBMCs. The receptors come from a boy under 18 in good health and CMV-seronegative.

This sequence joins TRBV6-6 and TRBJ1-1; perhaps TRBD1 as D (5 bases). Per the germline V gene, CDR1 is MNHNY and CDR2 is SVGAGI (reference sequence). Between the trimmed V and J ends, which lost 6 bases and 0 bases, there was a span of 17 bases. The CDR3 runs 16 residues. The CDR3 nucleotides read TGTGCCAGCAGCCCCTCCGGGAGGGGTATGAACACTGAAGCTTTCTTT. Residues: CASSPSGRGMNTEAFF.

The J gene is TRBJ2-5, the V gene TRBV7-3; 13 nucleotides match TRBD2. The CDR3 is 15 residues long. Looked up from germline, CDR1 is SGHTA and CDR2 is FQGTGA. Trimming cost V 6 bases and J 5 bases; bases outside gene matches: 6. The CDR3 region is CASRTGTSGAETQYF. The CDR3 DNA reads TGTGCCAGCAGGACCGGGACTAGCGGGGCTGAGACCCAGTACTTC.

The chain's CDR3 is CASSLARGPYNEQFF. The CDR3 DNA reads as TGTGCCAGCAGCTTAGCCAGGGGGCCCTACAATGAGCAGTTCTTC. This chain connects TRBV7-9 to TRBJ2-1; TRBD1 agrees at 8 bases. J lost 2 bases, V lost 0 bases, and 0 bases had no gene match. Germline CDR1 SEHNR, CDR2 FQNEAQ (reference sequence). There are 15 residues in the CDR3.

V is TRBV18 and J is TRBJ1-1; D is unclear. The CDR3 covers 14 residues. V was trimmed by 6 bases and J by 1 base, leaving 12 bases between them. Germline V gives CDR1 KGHSH, CDR2 LQKENI. The CDR3 DNA sequence: TGTGCCAGCTCCCGACTTGACTCGAACACTGAAGCTTTCTTT. Translating gives CASSRLDSNTEAFF.

The CDR3 region has the DNA TGTGCCAGTAGTATCAGACTGGTCACAGATACGCAGTATTTT. Its protein is CASSIRLVTDTQYF. J is TRBJ2-3 and V is TRBV19, with no clear D. Germline V gene data show CDR1 as LNHDA and CDR2 as SQIVND (reference sequence). Trimming shortened V by 3 bases and J by 2 bases, and 9 bases separated the two germline ends. CDR3 length: 14 residues.

This chain uses TRBV19 with TRBJ2-2; 9 bases fit TRBD1. In germline, CDR1 is LNHDA, CDR2 SQIVND (reference sequence). The CDR3 runs to 16 residues. The junction had 6 bases not matched to a gene; V was cut back by 7 bases and J by 0 bases. CDR3 in DNA: TGTGCCAGTACCCCCGGGACAGGGACGAACACCGGGGAGCTGTTTTTT. Amino acid sequence: CASTPGTGTNTGELFF. Based on the CDR3 plus reference TRBV19 and TRBJ2-2, the full variable domain is DGGITQSPKYLFRKEGQNVTLSCEQNLNHDAMYWYRQDPGQGLRLIYYSQIVNDFQKGDIAEGYSVSREKKESFPLTVTSAQKNPTAFYLCASTPGTGTNTGELFFGEGSRLTVL.

The chain carries TRBV7-2 and TRBJ2-1, with D perhaps matching TRBD1 (7 bases). V was trimmed by 7 bases and J by 6 bases, leaving 25 bases between them. This CDR3 is built from 17 residues. CDR1 and CDR2 (germline): SGHTA, FQGNSA. DNA of the CDR3: TGTGCCAGCACTTCTATCAGGACAGGAGGGTTAGGCAATGAGCAGTTCTTC. This codes for CASTSIRTGGLGNEQFF. The entire variable domain, with the rest obtained from reference TRBV7-2 and TRBJ2-1, is as follows: GAGVSQSPSNKVTEKGKDVELRCDPISGHTALYWYRQSLGQGLEFLIYFQGNSAPDKSGLPSDRFSAERTGGSVSTLTIQRTQQEDSAVYLCASTSIRTGGLGNEQFFGPGTRLTVL.

This chain links TRBV5-6 with TRBJ1-2; D gene uncertain. Trimming took off 2 bases at V and 8 bases at J, with 7 bases between the two ends. Germline CDR1 and CDR2: SGHDT and YYEEEE. The CDR3 consists of 11 residues. CDR3 nucleotide sequence: TGTGCCAGCAGCTTCGTGTTCGGCTACACCTTC. This gives the protein CASSFVFGYTF.

This chain links TRBV6-5 with TRBJ1-1; D perhaps matches TRBD1 (5 bases). Germline CDR1 reads MNHEY; CDR2 reads SVGAGI. V lost 5 bases and J 8 bases, leaving 21 bases between the germline ends. The CDR3 spans 15 residues. The CDR3 nucleotides are TGTGCCAGCAGTCTGTTGCGACAGTCGAACATGGAAGCTTTCTTT. This sequence encodes CASSLLRQSNMEAFF.

The chain joins TRBV5-4 to TRBJ2-7; the match to TRBD1 covers 9 bases. CDR1 and CDR2 (germline): SGHNT, YYREEE (reference sequence). After removal of 4 bases from V and 0 bases from J, the junction contained 5 bases not matched to a gene. The CDR3 contains 15 residues. CDR3: CASSRTGGYSYEQYF. In DNA form, the CDR3 reads TGTGCCAGCAGCCGTACAGGGGGCTACTCCTACGAGCAGTACTTC.

The rearrangement joins TRBV9 to TRBJ2-7; 8 nucleotides line up with TRBD2. V trimming: 2 bases; J trimming: 2 bases; junction bases outside the gene matches: 6. Germline V gene data show CDR1 as SGDLS and CDR2 as YYNGEE. The CDR3 has 15 amino acids. The CDR3 nucleotides are TGTGCCAGCAGCGTTGGCGGGGGGCCCCCCTACGAGCAGTACTTC. It translates to CASSVGGGPPYEQYF. Combining the CDR3 with reference TRBV9 and TRBJ2-7 gives the whole variable domain DSGVTQTPKHLITATGQRVTLRCSPRSGDLSVYWYQQSLDQGLQFLIQYYNGEERAKGNILERFSAQQFPDLHSELNLSSLELGDSALYFCASSVGGGPPYEQYFGPGTRLTVT.

The chain combines TRBV6-5 with TRBJ2-1; 7 bases are a match to TRBD2. CDR1 is MNHEY, CDR2 SVGAGI, per germline. V lost 6 bases and J lost 5; bases outside the gene matches: 7. The length of the CDR3 is 14 residues. The CDR3 loop is CASRDRGVNNEQFF. The CDR3 DNA is TGTGCCAGCAGGGACCGGGGGGTGAACAATGAGCAGTTCTTC.

This chain links TRBV11-3 with TRBJ2-2, with 10 bases lining up with TRBD1. The CDR3 totals 15 residues. Germline V gives CDR1 SGHNT, CDR2 YENEEA. The V and J ends lost 2 bases and 5 bases, in that order; junction bases with no gene match: 2. The CDR3 nucleotides read TGTGCCAGCAGCTTACGGACAGGGGGGACCGGGGAGCTGTTTTTT. Its translation is CASSLRTGGTGELFF.

The rearrangement links TRBV13 to TRBJ2-7, with D perhaps TRBD1 (6 bases). CDR3 length: 13 amino acids. Germline CDR1 is PRHDT and CDR2 is FYEKMQ (reference sequence). V was pared by 5 bases and J by 4 bases, with 12 bases between. In DNA, the CDR3 is TGTGCCAGCAGCCGAGGACAGATTTACGAGCAGTACTTC. Protein product: CASSRGQIYEQYF.

The CDR3: CASSLGNRAGETQYF. As DNA, the CDR3 is TGCGCCAGCAGCTTGGGTAACAGGGCGGGAGAGACCCAGTACTTC. The chain joins TRBV5-1 to TRBJ2-5; D possibly corresponds to TRBD1 (6 bases). V lost 0 bases, J lost 4 bases, and 13 bases lay in between. The CDR3 covers 15 residues. The V gene's germline CDR1 is SGHRS and CDR2 YFSETQ.

The chain recombines TRBV7-9 with TRBJ1-4; no definite D call. The germline V and J ends were trimmed by 1 base and 8 bases, with 8 bases remaining between them. The CDR3 covers 13 residues. Germline lookup yields CDR1 SEHNR and CDR2 FQNEAQ (reference sequence). The CDR3 DNA reads TGTGCCAGCAGCTTAGGGACTGTCGAAAAACTGTTTTTT. As protein: CASSLGTVEKLFF.

The CDR3 DNA reads as TGTGCCAGTAACCTACGGAGCGCGGGAAACACCATATATTTT. Amino acids: CASNLRSAGNTIYF. The chain uses TRBV19 and TRBJ1-3; D is undetermined. V was clipped by 7 bases and J by 4 bases, with 14 bases between them. Germline CDR1 and CDR2: LNHDA and SQIVND (reference sequence). The CDR3 consists of 14 residues.

V and J are TRBV7-2 and TRBJ2-5, with TRBD2 identical over 7 bases. The J call may be incorrect, as the DNA end agrees better with TRBJ2-7. Germline V gene lookup returns CDR1 SGHTA and CDR2 FQGNSA. This CDR3 is built from 13 residues. In nucleotides, the CDR3 is TGTGCCAGCAGCTTTGGGGGGGGGACCGAGCAGTACTTC. As protein: CASSFGGGTEQYF.

This chain connects TRBV7-2 to TRBJ2-7; TRBD1 might be the D (6 bases). Deletions cut 8 bases from V and 5 bases from J, with 22 bases between. The CDR3 sequence is 15 residues long. CDR1 and CDR2 (germline): SGHTA, FQGNSA. The DNA for the CDR3 is TGTGCCAGCTCTTTAGTAGGGACAACTCGCCACGAGCAGTACTTC. Amino acid sequence: CASSLVGTTRHEQYF.

V gene TRBV10-2 combines with J gene TRBJ2-7; D is perhaps TRBD1 (5 bases). The germline CDR1 and CDR2 sequences are WSHSY and SAAADI. Between the trimmed V and J ends, which lost 2 bases and 2 bases, there was a span of 16 bases. The CDR3 has 16 residues. The CDR3 region is CASSEISRVRTYEQYF. CDR3 DNA sequence: TGCGCCAGCAGTGAGATTAGCAGGGTGCGGACCTACGAGCAGTACTTC.

The chain is built from TRBV27 and TRBJ2-5; D perhaps matches TRBD2 (6 bases). CDR1 is MNHEY and CDR2 is SMNVEV in the germline V gene (reference sequence). This CDR3 is built from 16 residues. V gave up 2 bases and J gave up 2 bases, with 15 bases separating them. In DNA, the CDR3 is TGTGCCAGCAGTTTAATCGGGGGACGGAATCAAGAGACCCAGTACTTC. Translated: CASSLIGGRNQETQYF.

This chain joins TRBV28 and TRBJ1-6; 7 bases line up with TRBD1. The CDR3 totals 17 residues. V dropped 1 base and J dropped 9; count of bases not matched to a gene: 12. Germline lookup yields CDR1 MDHEN and CDR2 SYDVKM. The CDR3 is CASSLFESGGFSSPLHF. CDR3 nucleotides: TGTGCCAGCAGTTTATTTGAGTCAGGGGGTTTTAGTTCACCCCTCCACTTT.

The genes are TRBV5-6 and TRBJ1-1; the match to TRBD1 covers 7 bases. V lost 3 bases to trimming and J lost 5 bases; unmatched junction nucleotides: 4. This CDR3 has 13 residues. CDR1 and CDR2 from the germline V gene are SGHDT and YYEEEE. CDR3 region: CASSYLQGTEAFF. CDR3 sequence (DNA): TGTGCCAGCAGCTACTTACAGGGGACTGAAGCTTTCTTT. Using reference TRBV5-6 and TRBJ1-1 for the parts outside the CDR3, the full variable domain is DAGVTQSPTHLIKTRGQQVTLRCSPKSGHDTVSWYQQALGQGPQFIFQYYEEEERQRGNFPDRFSGHQFPNYSSELNVNALLLGDSALYLCASSYLQGTEAFFGQGTRLTVV.

V gene TRBV27 combines with J gene TRBJ1-1; D is perhaps TRBD1 (6 bases). This CDR3 contains 13 residues. Looked up from germline, CDR1 is MNHEY and CDR2 is SMNVEV (reference sequence). Trimming removed 4 bases from V and 5 bases from J, with 11 bases in between. The DNA of the CDR3 is TGTGCCAGCAGTTCCCCAGGGGATACTGAAGCTTTCTTT. This codes for CASSSPGDTEAFF.